Listed below are T cell receptor beta chains from one sample, sequenced in a study of blood T cells in healthy people across ages. TCRdb re-derived calls from the 5' RACE reads in MiXCR, one entry per CDR3 protein. The top ten hold 7.7% of the sample, which has about 1,500,000 distinct CDR3 sequences, 28% seen once. The sequenced sample consisted of blood. These receptors were obtained from a woman aged 25 to 39 in good health. Each CDR3 is given with its conserved first and last residue. D genes are given only for firm matches.

CDR3 protein,V gene,D gene,J gene
CASSLRQGISPLHF,TRBV11-2,TRBD1,TRBJ1-6
CNAPTSGTTDTQYF,TRBV29-1,TRBD2,TRBJ2-3
CSARRVAGDSEQYF,TRBV20-1,TRBD2,TRBJ2-7
CASSAGGGRNEQFF,TRBV9,TRBD2,TRBJ2-1
CASSALGQGVREQYF,TRBV9,TRBD1,TRBJ2-7
CASSIGPSGANVLTF,TRBV19,NA,TRBJ2-6
CASGSGKLFF,TRBV9,NA,TRBJ2-2
CSAQPLSKEQFF,TRBV20-1,NA,TRBJ2-1
CASSSRDRNTDTQYF,TRBV6-6,NA,TRBJ2-3
CASSLSTGGSYEQYF,TRBV12-3/TRBV12-4,TRBD1,TRBJ2-7
CASGVSSSYEQYF,TRBV6-5,NA,TRBJ2-7
CASSPGPSPLHF,TRBV3-1,NA,TRBJ1-6
CAWIAGTNEQFF,TRBV30,NA,TRBJ2-1
CASSYRGYWEKLFF,TRBV12-3/TRBV12-4,TRBD1,TRBJ1-4
CASTQAGHEQYF,TRBV7-2,NA,NA
CASSSSGDHGYTF,TRBV18,NA,TRBJ1-2
CAWKAGGRGTYEQYF,TRBV30,TRBD2,TRBJ2-7
CASSPETRGGYTF,TRBV6-6,NA,TRBJ1-2
CASSRGWVGYEQYF,TRBV12-3/TRBV12-4,NA,TRBJ2-7
CASSSGDYRVTGNEQFF,TRBV27,NA,TRBJ2-1
CASSLFGSRGQRNEQYF,TRBV5-6,TRBD1,TRBJ2-7
CASRGNSWSSYNEQFF,TRBV28,NA,TRBJ2-1